This T cell receptor beta chain was profiled in a study of T-cell memory formation after mild COVID-19. TCRdb used MiXCR to reprocess the 5' RACE reads, holding one entry per CDR3 protein. The sample yields under 450,000 distinct CDR3 sequences, approximately 15% seen once. In its sample, this clonotype was seen many times. V was trimmed by 0 bases and J by 8 bases, leaving 13 bases between them. The CDR3 covers 14 residues. Germline V gene data show CDR1 as LGHNA and CDR2 as YNFKEQ. Sequenced: PBMCs or a T cell subset sorted from them (not recorded which). V usage is TRBV4-2 and J usage is TRBJ1-2; tentatively, D is TRBD1 (6 bases). The TCR sequence derives from a man younger than 30 who had mild COVID-19 (a few samples of this study predate the infection). Cell type and time point are not known. CDR3 sequence reads: CASSQDPGQSGYTF. Written as DNA, the CDR3 is TGTGCCAGCAGCCAAGACCCCGGACAGTCCGGCTACACCTTC.